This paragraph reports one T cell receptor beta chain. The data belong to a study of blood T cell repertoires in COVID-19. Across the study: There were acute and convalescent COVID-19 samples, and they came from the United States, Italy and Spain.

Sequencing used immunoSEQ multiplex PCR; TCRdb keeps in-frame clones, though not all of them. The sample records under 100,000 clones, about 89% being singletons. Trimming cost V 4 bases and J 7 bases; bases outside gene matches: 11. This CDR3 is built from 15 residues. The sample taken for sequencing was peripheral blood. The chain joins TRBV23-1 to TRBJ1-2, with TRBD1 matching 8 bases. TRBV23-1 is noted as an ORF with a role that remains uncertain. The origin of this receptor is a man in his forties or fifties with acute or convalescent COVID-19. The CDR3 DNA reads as TGCGCCAGCAGTCCCCCATTGAGGGACAGGTCTGGCTACACCTTC. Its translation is CASSPPLRDRSGYTF.